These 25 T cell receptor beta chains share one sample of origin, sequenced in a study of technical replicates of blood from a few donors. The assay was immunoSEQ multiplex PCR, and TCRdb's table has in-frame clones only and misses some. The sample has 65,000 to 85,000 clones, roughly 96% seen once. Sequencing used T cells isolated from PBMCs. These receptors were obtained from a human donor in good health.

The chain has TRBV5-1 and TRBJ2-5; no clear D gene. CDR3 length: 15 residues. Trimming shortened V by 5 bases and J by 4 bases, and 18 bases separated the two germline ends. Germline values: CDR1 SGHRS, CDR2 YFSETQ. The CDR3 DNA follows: TGCGCCAGCAGTAGAGGAGACGGTACTCGAGAGACCCAGTACTTC. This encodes CASSRGDGTRETQYF.

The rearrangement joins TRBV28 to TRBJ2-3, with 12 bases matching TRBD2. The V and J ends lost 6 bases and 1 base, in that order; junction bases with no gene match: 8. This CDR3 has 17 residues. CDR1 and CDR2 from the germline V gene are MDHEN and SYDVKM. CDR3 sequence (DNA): TGTGCCAGCAGCTCTATCCTAGCGGGAGGGGGCACAGATACGCAGTATTTT. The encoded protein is CASSSILAGGGTDTQYF.

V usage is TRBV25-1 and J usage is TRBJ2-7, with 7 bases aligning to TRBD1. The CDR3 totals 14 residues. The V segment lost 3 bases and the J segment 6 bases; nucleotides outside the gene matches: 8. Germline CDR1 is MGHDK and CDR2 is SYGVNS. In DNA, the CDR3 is TGTGCCAGCAGTGAGGTTGACAGGGATGGCGAGCAGTACTTC. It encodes CASSEVDRDGEQYF.

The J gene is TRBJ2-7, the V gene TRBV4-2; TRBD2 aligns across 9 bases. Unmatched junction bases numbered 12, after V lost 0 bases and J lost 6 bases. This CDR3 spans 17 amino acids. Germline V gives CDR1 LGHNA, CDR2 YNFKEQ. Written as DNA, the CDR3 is TGTGCCAGCAGCCAAGAAATGGGGGCTAGCGGGGTTGGCGAGCAGTACTTC. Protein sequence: CASSQEMGASGVGEQYF.

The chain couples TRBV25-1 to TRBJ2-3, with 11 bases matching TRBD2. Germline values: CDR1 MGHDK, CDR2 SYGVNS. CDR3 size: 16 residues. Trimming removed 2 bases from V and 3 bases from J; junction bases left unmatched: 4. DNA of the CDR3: TGTGCCAGCAGTGAAAAGACTAGCGGGAAAACAGATACGCAGTATTTT. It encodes CASSEKTSGKTDTQYF.

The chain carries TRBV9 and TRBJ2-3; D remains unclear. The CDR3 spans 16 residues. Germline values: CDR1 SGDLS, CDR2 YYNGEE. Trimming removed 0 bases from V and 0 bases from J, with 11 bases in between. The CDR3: CASSVGSSSSTDTQYF. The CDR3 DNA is TGTGCCAGCAGCGTAGGTAGCAGCTCTAGCACAGATACGCAGTATTTT.

For the CDR3, the DNA is TGTGCCAGCTACGACAGGATAAAAACCGGGGAGCTGTTTTTT. This gives the protein CASYDRIKTGELFF. The chain links TRBV18 to TRBJ2-2; weak D call: TRBD1 (6 bases). The V end was cut by 7 bases, the J end by 5 bases, with 14 bases between. The CDR3 extends over 14 amino acids. CDR1 KGHSH and CDR2 LQKENI come from the germline V gene.

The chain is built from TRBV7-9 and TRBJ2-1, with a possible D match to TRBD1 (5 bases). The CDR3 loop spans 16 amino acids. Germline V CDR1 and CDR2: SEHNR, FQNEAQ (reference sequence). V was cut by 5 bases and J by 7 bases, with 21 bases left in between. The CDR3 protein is CASSHPVRAPTNEQFF. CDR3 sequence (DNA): TGTGCCAGCAGCCATCCTGTCAGGGCGCCGACGAATGAGCAGTTCTTC.

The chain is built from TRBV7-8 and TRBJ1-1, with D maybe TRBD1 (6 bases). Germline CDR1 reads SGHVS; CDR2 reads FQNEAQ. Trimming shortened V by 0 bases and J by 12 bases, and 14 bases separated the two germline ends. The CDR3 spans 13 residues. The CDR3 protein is CASSLAGGGTSFF. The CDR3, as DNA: TGTGCCAGCAGCTTAGCGGGGGGGGGCACGTCTTTCTTT. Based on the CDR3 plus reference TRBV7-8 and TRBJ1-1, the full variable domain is GAGVSQSPRYKVAKRGQDVALRCDPISGHVSLFWYQQALGQGPEFLTYFQNEAQLDKSGLPSDRFFAERPEGSVSTLKIQRTQQEDSAVYLCASSLAGGGTSFFGQGTRLTVV.

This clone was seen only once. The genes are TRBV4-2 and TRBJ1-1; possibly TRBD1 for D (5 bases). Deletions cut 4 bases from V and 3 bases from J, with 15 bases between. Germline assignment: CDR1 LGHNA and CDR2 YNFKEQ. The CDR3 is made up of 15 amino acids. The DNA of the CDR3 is TGTGCCAGCAGCCGACAGCCTTCAGTGGACACTGAAGCTTTCTTT. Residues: CASSRQPSVDTEAFF.

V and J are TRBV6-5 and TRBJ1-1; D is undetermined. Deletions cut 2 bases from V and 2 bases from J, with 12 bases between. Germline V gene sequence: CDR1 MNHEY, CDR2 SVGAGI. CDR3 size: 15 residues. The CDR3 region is CASSYDVRRNTEAFF. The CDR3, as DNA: TGTGCCAGCAGTTACGACGTCAGGCGAAACACTGAAGCTTTCTTT.

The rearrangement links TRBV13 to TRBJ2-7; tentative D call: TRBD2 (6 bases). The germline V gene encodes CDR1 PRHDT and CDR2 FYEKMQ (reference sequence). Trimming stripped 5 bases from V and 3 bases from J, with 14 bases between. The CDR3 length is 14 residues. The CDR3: CASSGGTHSYEQYF. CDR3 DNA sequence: TGTGCCAGCAGCGGCGGGACTCATAGCTACGAGCAGTACTTC.

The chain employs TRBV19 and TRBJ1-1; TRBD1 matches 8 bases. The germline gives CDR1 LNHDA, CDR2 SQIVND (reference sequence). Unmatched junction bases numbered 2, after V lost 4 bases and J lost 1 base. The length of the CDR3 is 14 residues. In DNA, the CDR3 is TGTGCCAGTAGTAGAGGACAGGGGAACACTGAAGCTTTCTTT. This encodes CASSRGQGNTEAFF.

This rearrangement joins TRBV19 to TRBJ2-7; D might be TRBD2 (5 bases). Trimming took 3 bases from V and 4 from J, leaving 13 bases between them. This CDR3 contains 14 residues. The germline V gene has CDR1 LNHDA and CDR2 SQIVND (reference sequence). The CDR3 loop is CASSIQAASYEQYF. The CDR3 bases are TGTGCCAGTAGTATCCAAGCGGCATCTTACGAGCAGTACTTC.

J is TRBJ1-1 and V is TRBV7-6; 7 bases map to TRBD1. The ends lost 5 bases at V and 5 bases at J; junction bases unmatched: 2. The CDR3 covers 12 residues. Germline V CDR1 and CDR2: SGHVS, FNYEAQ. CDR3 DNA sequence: TGTGCCAGCAGCAAGGGGGCGACTGAAGCTTTCTTT. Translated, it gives CASSKGATEAFF.

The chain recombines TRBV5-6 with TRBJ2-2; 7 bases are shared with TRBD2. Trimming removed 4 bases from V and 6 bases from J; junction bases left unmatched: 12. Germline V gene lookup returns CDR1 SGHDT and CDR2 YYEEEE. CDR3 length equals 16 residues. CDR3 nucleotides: TGTGCCAGCAGCGGAAAGGTCGTAGCGGGTCCCGGGGAGCTGTTTTTT. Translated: CASSGKVVAGPGELFF.

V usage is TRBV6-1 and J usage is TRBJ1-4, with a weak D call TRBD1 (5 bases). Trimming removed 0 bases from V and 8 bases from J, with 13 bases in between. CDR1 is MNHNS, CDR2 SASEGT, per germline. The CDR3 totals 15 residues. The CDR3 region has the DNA TGTGCCAGCAGTGAAGCTGGCGGGGGACGGGAAAAACTGTTTTTT. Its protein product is CASSEAGGGREKLFF.

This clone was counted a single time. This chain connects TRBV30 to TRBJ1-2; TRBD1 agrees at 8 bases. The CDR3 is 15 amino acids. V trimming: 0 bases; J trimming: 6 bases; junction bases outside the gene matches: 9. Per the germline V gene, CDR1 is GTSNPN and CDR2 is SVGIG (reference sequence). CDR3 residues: CAWSVGTGLSNGYTF. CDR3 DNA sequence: TGTGCCTGGAGTGTTGGGACAGGACTATCCAATGGCTACACCTTC.

CDR3 DNA: TGTGCCAGCTCACCGGACAGGGTCTACGACACCATATATTTT. Translated, it gives CASSPDRVYDTIYF. The chain is built from TRBV18 and TRBJ1-3; 8 nucleotides align to TRBD1. Germline CDR1 and CDR2: KGHSH and LQKENI. This CDR3 comprises 14 residues. Losses at the gene ends were 3 bases for V and 8 bases for J; bases not matched to a gene: 6.

The DNA for the CDR3 is TGTGCCAGCAGTGAAGTGGACAGGGGGACTGAAGCTTTCTTT. Its protein is CASSEVDRGTEAFF. This chain uses TRBV6-1 with TRBJ1-1; TRBD1 agrees at 10 bases. The CDR3 spans 14 residues. From germline, CDR1 is MNHNS and CDR2 SASEGT. The ends lost 1 base at V and 5 bases at J; junction bases unmatched: 1.

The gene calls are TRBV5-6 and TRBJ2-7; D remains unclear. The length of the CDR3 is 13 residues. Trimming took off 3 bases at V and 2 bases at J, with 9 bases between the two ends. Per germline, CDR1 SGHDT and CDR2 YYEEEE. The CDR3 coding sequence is TGTGCCAGCAGCTCAGCAGGTCCCTACGAGCAGTACTTC. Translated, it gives CASSSAGPYEQYF.

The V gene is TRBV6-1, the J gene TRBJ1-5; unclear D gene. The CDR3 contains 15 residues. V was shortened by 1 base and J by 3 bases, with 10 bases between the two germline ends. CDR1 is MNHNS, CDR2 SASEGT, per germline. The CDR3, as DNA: TGTGCCAGCAGTGAAGGTGGTACAGTCAATCAGCCCCAGCATTTT. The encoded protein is CASSEGGTVNQPQHF.

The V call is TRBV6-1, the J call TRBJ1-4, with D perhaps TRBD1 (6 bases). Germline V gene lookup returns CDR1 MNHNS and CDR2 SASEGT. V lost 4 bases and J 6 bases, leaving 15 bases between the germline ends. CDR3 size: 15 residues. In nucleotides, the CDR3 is TGTGCCAGCAGTGCTTCCTGGGGGCTATATGAAAAACTGTTTTTT. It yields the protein CASSASWGLYEKLFF.

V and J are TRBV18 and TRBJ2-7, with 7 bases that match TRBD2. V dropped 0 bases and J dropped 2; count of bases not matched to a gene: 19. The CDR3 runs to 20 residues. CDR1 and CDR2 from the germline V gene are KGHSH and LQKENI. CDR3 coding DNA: TGTGCCAGCTCACCACCGTTCGCTAGCGGACACCAAGTCCTACCCTACGAGCAGTACTTC. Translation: CASSPPFASGHQVLPYEQYF. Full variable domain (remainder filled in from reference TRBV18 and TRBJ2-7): NAGVMQNPRHLVRRRGQEARLRCSPMKGHSHVYWYRQLPEEGLKFMVYLQKENIIDESGMPKERFSAEFPKEGPSILRIQQVVRGDSAAYFCASSPPFASGHQVLPYEQYFGPGTRLTVT.

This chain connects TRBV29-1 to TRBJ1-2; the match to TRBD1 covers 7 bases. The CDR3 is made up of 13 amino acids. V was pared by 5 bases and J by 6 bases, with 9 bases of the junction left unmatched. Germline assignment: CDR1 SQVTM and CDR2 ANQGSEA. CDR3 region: CSVCNRGEDGYTF. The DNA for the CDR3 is TGCAGCGTTTGCAACAGGGGCGAGGATGGCTACACCTTC.